This T cell receptor beta chain was sequenced for a study of radiotherapy plus CTLA-4 blockade in lung cancer. Germline CDR1 MNHEY, CDR2 SVGAGI. Unmatched junction bases numbered 4, after V lost 0 bases and J lost 2 bases. The CDR3 sequence is 15 residues long. The assay was immunoSEQ multiplex PCR, and TCRdb's table has in-frame clones only and misses some. The sample yields about 49,000 clones, more than 75% seen once. The sequenced sample was peripheral blood, obtained from a patient treated with radiotherapy plus ipilimumab. The chain combines TRBV6-5 with TRBJ2-7, with 7 bases lining up with TRBD2. The sequence was collected from a human donor with non-small cell lung cancer whose response to radiotherapy plus ipilimumab could not be evaluated. DNA for the CDR3: TGTGCCAGCAGTTACTCTCAGCGGGGACCCTACGAGCAGTACTTC. Protein: CASSYSQRGPYEQYF.